Below, 5 T cell receptor beta chains from the same sample are listed, as sequenced in a study of regulatory T cells in long-lasting Graves disease. Time point here: newly diagnosed GD, antithyroid drugs for less than 3 months. The TCR library used RNA extracted from PBMCs. Construction of the TCR beta libraries employed iRepertoire HTBI primers in conjunction with Arm-PCR of CDR3 regions. TCRdb re-analysed the multiplex PCR reads in MiXCR, keeping a single row per CDR3 protein. The table shows about 470,000 distinct CDR3 sequences, with about 15% occurring only once. These same data were also listed under a study on T cells in Graves' hyperthyroidism and ophthalmopathy.

Material: peripheral blood mononuclear cells (PBMCs), obtained at new diagnosis, from a patient treated with antithyroid drugs. These receptors originate from a woman in her twenties or thirties with Graves disease.

This clonotype was observed a few times. This chain connects TRBV5-1 to TRBJ2-2; 9 positions match TRBD2. This CDR3 is built from 15 residues. The ends lost 1 base at V and 5 bases at J; junction bases unmatched: 3. The V gene's germline CDR1 is SGHRS and CDR2 YFSETQ. For the CDR3, the DNA is TGCGCCAGCAGCTTGTCGGGACTAGCTACCGGGGAGCTGTTTTTT. Amino acids: CASSLSGLATGELFF.

This clonotype was observed many times. A junction end diverges from the germline sequence, so it may reflect a read error. The chain combines TRBV5-1 with TRBJ2-3; D is tentatively TRBD1 or TRBD2 (5 bases each). There are 12 residues in the CDR3. CDR1 is SGHRS and CDR2 is YFSETQ in the germline V gene. CDR3 in amino acids: CASSLEGDTQYF. The DNA for the CDR3 is TGTGCCAGCAGCTTAGAGGGGGATACGCAGTATTTT.

This clonotype was observed a few times. This sequence joins TRBV6-1 and TRBJ1-1; TRBD1 agrees at 7 bases. The CDR3 runs to 15 residues. Germline CDR1 and CDR2: MNHNS and SASEGT. After removal of 3 bases from V and 3 bases from J, the junction contained 7 bases not matched to a gene. CDR3 in DNA: TGTGCCAGCAGTGACCCCAGGGGGTTGGACACTGAAGCTTTCTTT. This translates into CASSDPRGLDTEAFF.

The chain carries TRBV6-2 or TRBV6-3 and TRBJ2-2; D is tentatively TRBD1 or TRBD2 (5 bases each). Per germline, CDR1 MNHEY and CDR2 SVGEGT. V was cut by 4 bases and J by 9 bases, with 12 bases left in between. This CDR3 has 13 amino acids. The CDR3 DNA reads TGTGCCAGCAGTTCCCCGGGACCCCGGGAGCTGTTTTTT. Translated, it gives CASSSPGPRELFF.

This clonotype was detected ten times or more. This chain joins TRBV30 and TRBJ2-3; 8 bases agree with TRBD2. The CDR3 has 15 amino acids. After removal of 5 bases from V and 0 bases from J, the junction contained 7 bases not matched to a gene. Germline CDR1 reads GTSNPN; CDR2 reads SVGIG (reference sequence). CDR3 in amino acids: CAWGRTSLSTDTQYF. The CDR3 DNA is TGTGCCTGGGGTCGGACTAGCCTCAGCACAGATACGCAGTATTTT.